This T cell receptor (beta chain) was profiled in a study of blood T cell repertoires in COVID-19. Study overall: Some COVID-19 samples were acute and others convalescent; all came from the United States, Italy and Spain. Sample material is recorded as cDNA or gDNA derived from T cells, B-cell-depleted T cells, or PBMCs.

The CDR3 loop spans 14 amino acids. V lost 7 bases and J lost 9; bases outside the gene matches: 7. CDR1 and CDR2 from the germline V gene are ENHRY and SYGVKD. The assay was immunoSEQ multiplex PCR, and TCRdb's table has in-frame clones only and misses some. The data show under 450,000 clones, 89% seen once. Material: peripheral blood. This chain connects TRBV10-3 to TRBJ2-1, with 12 bases fitting TRBD1. The source is a middle-aged woman with COVID-19, enrolled during active disease. CDR3 DNA: TGTGCCATCAATCAGGGACAGGGGGCTGTTGAGCAGTTCTTC. Protein: CAINQGQGAVEQFF.